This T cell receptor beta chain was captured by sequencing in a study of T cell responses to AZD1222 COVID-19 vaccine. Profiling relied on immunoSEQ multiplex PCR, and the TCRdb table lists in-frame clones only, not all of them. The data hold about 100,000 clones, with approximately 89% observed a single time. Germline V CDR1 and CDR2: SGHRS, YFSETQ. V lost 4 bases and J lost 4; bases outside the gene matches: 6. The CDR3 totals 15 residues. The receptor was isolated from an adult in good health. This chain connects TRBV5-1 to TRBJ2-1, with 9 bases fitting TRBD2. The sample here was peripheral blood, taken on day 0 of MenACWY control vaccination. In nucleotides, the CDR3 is TGCGCCAGCAGCACCGCTAGCGGGGTTTACAATGAGCAGTTCTTC. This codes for CASSTASGVYNEQFF.